The 15 T cell receptor beta chains below all came from one sample that was sequenced in a study of blood T cell repertoires in COVID-19. Only in-frame clones appear in the TCRdb table, and some are missing; sequencing was by immunoSEQ multiplex PCR. The sample comprises 25,000 to 35,000 clones, 91% of which are singletons, and 5% to 7% rests with the top ten. The sequenced material came from peripheral blood. The receptors here all came from a human donor in a cohort sampled during active COVID-19.

CDR3 sequence: CASSLGKSEKLFF. CDR3 DNA: TGTGCCAGCAGTTTGGGCAAATCAGAAAAACTGTTTTTT. The chain links TRBV12-3 or TRBV12-4 to TRBJ1-4; D call uncertain. Trimming took 3 bases from V and 8 from J, leaving 10 bases between them. The CDR3 length is 13 residues.

V usage is TRBV5-1 and J usage is TRBJ2-3; 13 bases map to TRBD2. CDR1 is SGHRS, CDR2 YFSETQ, per germline. This CDR3 spans 20 amino acids. V lost 1 base to trimming and J lost 2 bases; unmatched junction nucleotides: 13. CDR3 in amino acids: CASSLQGTSGIGLNTDTQYF. CDR3 coding DNA: TGCGCCAGCAGCTTGCAGGGGACTAGCGGGATAGGCCTGAACACAGATACGCAGTATTTT.

The chain links TRBV5-1 to TRBJ2-1; 9 nucleotides line up with TRBD2. CDR1 is SGHRS, CDR2 YFSETQ, per germline. V lost 3 bases and J lost 6; bases outside the gene matches: 7. The CDR3 runs 15 residues. Here the CDR3 reads CASSSAGGNFNEQFF. CDR3 DNA: TGCGCCAGCAGCTCGGCGGGGGGGAATTTCAATGAGCAGTTCTTC.

V gene TRBV4-3 combines with J gene TRBJ2-1; 8 bases map to TRBD2. Germline V CDR1 and CDR2: LGHNA, YSLEER. V was clipped by 4 bases and J by 6 bases; unmatched bases: 11. The CDR3 length is 16 residues. The CDR3 sequence: CASSLSGTRGFNEQFF. The CDR3 DNA is TGCGCCAGCAGCCTCTCCGGGACTAGGGGGTTCAATGAGCAGTTCTTC.

The gene calls are TRBV2 and TRBJ2-5; D is possibly TRBD1 (6 bases). Germline V gene lookup returns CDR1 SNHLY and CDR2 FYNNEI. This CDR3 comprises 14 residues. V was clipped by 9 bases and J by 2 bases, with 16 bases between them. CDR3 residues: CASPALRGQETQYF. CDR3 DNA sequence: TGTGCCAGTCCAGCGTTAAGGGGGCAAGAGACCCAGTACTTC.

V gene TRBV30 combines with J gene TRBJ2-7; 7 nucleotides agree with TRBD2. Germline CDR1 GTSNPN, CDR2 SVGIG (reference sequence). Trimming at V came to 0 bases and at J to 4 bases, leaving 0 bases not matched to a gene. This CDR3 comprises 12 residues. The CDR3 DNA sequence: TGTGCCTGGAGTGTAGCGGGGTACGAGCAGTACGTC. Its translation is CAWSVAGYEQYV.

The rearrangement links TRBV19 to TRBJ2-7, with TRBD2 matching over 9 bases. This CDR3 contains 14 residues. The junction had 6 bases not matched to a gene; V was cut back by 3 bases and J by 6 bases. Germline CDR1 LNHDA, CDR2 SQIVND (reference sequence). The chain's CDR3 is CASSMTGLAAEQYV. The CDR3 bases are TGTGCCAGTAGTATGACGGGACTAGCAGCCGAGCAGTACGTC.

The table lists this clone with a count of one. This chain joins TRBV7-2 and TRBJ2-2, with a possible D match to TRBD1 (5 bases). V was clipped by 2 bases and J by 4 bases, with 8 bases between them. The CDR3 covers 14 residues. Germline-derived CDR1 and CDR2 are SGHTA and FQGNSA. The chain's CDR3 is CASSLRGGTGELFF. The CDR3 nucleotides are TGTGCCAGCAGCTTAAGGGGCGGCACCGGGGAGCTGTTTTTT.

V gene TRBV6-6 combines with J gene TRBJ1-5; TRBD1 aligns across 7 bases. From germline, CDR1 is MNHNY and CDR2 SVGAGI (reference sequence). With 7 bases clipped from V and 7 bases from J, the junction kept 10 bases outside the gene matches. The CDR3 length is 14 residues. The CDR3 reads CASTPGGEEQPQHF. The DNA for the CDR3 is TGTGCCAGCACTCCAGGGGGAGAGGAACAGCCCCAGCATTTT.

V is TRBV30 and J is TRBJ1-5, with D perhaps matching TRBD1 (5 bases). V lost 2 bases and J 4 bases, leaving 12 bases between the germline ends. The CDR3 sequence is 14 residues long. CDR1 is GTSNPN and CDR2 is SVGIG in the germline V gene (reference sequence). The CDR3: CAWSRQNNNQPQHF. As DNA, the CDR3 is TGTGCCTGGAGTAGACAGAACAATAATCAGCCCCAGCATTTT.

The chain carries TRBV7-2 and TRBJ2-4; the D is unclear. The CDR3 is made up of 16 amino acids. Trimming shortened V by 5 bases and J by 0 bases, and 14 bases separated the two germline ends. CDR1 and CDR2 from the germline V gene are SGHTA and FQGNSA. This CDR3 reads CASSPSRVLAKNIQYF. The DNA of the CDR3 is TGTGCCAGCAGCCCCTCCCGGGTCCTAGCCAAAAACATTCAGTACTTC.

The chain employs TRBV27 and TRBJ2-2, with D unclear. With 2 bases removed from V and 1 base from J, the gap between germline ends came to 5 bases. The V gene's germline CDR1 is MNHEY and CDR2 SMNVEV (reference sequence). The length of the CDR3 is 14 residues. The CDR3 region is CASSLSLNTGELFF. The CDR3 nucleotides read TGTGCCAGCAGTTTAAGCCTGAACACCGGGGAGCTGTTTTTT.

DNA of the CDR3: TGTGCCAGCAGCCTTTCTCGGGGCACTGAAGCTTTCTTT. Translation gives CASSLSRGTEAFF. The rearrangement links TRBV14 to TRBJ1-1, with D unclear. The CDR3 loop spans 13 amino acids. Trimming pared 4 bases from V and 4 bases from J, leaving 10 bases between. Germline V CDR1 and CDR2: SGHDN, FVKESK.

In its sample, this clone was seen a few times. The chain employs TRBV9 and TRBJ2-5; 9 nucleotides line up with TRBD2. The CDR3 is 13 amino acids. The V gene's germline CDR1 is SGDLS and CDR2 YYNGEE. With 4 bases clipped from V and 9 bases from J, the junction kept 7 bases outside the gene matches. The DNA for the CDR3 is TGTGCCAGCAGCTCCGGACTAGCGCCTGCCCAGTACTTC. Amino acids: CASSSGLAPAQYF.

This clone has just a few counts. This rearrangement joins TRBV5-4 to TRBJ2-1, with 7 bases lining up with TRBD1. CDR1 is SGHNT and CDR2 is YYREEE in the germline V gene (reference sequence). The CDR3 has 16 residues. Losses at the gene ends were 0 bases for V and 4 bases for J; bases not matched to a gene: 7. The CDR3 spells CASSLGFGTVYNEQFF. In DNA, the CDR3 is TGTGCCAGCAGCTTGGGGTTCGGGACAGTGTACAATGAGCAGTTCTTC.